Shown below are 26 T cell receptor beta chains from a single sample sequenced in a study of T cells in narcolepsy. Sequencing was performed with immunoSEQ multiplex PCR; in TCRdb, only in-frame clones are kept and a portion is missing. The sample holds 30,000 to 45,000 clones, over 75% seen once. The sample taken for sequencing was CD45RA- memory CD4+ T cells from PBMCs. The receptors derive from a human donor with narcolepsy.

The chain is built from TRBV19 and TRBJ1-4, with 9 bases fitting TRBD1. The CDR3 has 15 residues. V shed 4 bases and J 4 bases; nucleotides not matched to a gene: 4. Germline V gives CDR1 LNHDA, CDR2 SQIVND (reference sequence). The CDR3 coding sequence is TGTGCCAGTAGTACGCCGGGACAGGGTAATGAAAAACTGTTTTTT. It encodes CASSTPGQGNEKLFF.

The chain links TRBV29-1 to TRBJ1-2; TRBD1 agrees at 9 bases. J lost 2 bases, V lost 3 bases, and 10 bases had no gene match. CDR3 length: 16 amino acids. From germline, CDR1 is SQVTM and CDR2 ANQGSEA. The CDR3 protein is CSVDREGGQGNYGYTF. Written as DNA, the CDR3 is TGCAGCGTTGATAGGGAAGGGGGACAGGGCAACTATGGCTACACCTTC.

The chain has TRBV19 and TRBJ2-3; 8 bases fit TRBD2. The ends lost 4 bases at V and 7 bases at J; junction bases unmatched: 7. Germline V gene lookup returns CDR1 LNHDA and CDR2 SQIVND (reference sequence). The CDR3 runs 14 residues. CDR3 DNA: TGTGCCAGTAGTAGCCCGGGGGGGCTATATACGCAGTATTTT. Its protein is CASSSPGGLYTQYF. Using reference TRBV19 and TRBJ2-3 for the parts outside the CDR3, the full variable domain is DGGITQSPKYLFRKEGQNVTLSCEQNLNHDAMYWYRQDPGQGLRLIYYSQIVNDFQKGDIAEGYSVSREKKESFPLTVTSAQKNPTAFYLCASSSPGGLYTQYFGPGTRLTVL.

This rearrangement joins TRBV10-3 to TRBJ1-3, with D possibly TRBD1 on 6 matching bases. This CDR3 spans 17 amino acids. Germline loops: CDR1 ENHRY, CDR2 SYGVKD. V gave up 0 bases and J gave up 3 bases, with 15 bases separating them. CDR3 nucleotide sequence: TGTGCCATCAGTGAGTCACGGGGGCCGTCGGGTGGAAACACCATATATTTT. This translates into CAISESRGPSGGNTIYF.

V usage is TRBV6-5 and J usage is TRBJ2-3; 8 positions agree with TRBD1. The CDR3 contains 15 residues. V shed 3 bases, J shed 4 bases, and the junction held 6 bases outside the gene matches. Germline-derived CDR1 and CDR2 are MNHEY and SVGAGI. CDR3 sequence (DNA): TGTGCCAGCAGTTATGGGTCAGGGGGCCCAGATACGCAGTATTTT. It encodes CASSYGSGGPDTQYF.

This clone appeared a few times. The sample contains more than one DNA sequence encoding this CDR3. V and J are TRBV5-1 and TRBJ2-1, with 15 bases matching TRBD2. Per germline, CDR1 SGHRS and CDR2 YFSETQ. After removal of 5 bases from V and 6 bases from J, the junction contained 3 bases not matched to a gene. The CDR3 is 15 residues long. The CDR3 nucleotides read TGCGCCAGCAGGTGGACTAGCGGGGGGGCCAATGAGCAGTTCTTC. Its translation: CASRWTSGGANEQFF.

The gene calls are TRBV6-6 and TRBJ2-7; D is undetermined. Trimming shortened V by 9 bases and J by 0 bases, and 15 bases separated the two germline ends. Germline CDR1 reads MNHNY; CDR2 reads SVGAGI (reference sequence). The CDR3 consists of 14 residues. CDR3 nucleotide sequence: TGTGCCAGTCTTAATGCATGGGGCTCCTACGAGCAGTACTTC. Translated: CASLNAWGSYEQYF.

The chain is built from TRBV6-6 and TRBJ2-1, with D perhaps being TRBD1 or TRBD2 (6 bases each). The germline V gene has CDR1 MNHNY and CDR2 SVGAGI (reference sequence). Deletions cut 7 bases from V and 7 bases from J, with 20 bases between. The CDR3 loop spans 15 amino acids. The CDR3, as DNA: TGTGCCAGCAACCCCCAGGGGACGGGGAGGAATGAGCAGTTCTTC. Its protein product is CASNPQGTGRNEQFF.

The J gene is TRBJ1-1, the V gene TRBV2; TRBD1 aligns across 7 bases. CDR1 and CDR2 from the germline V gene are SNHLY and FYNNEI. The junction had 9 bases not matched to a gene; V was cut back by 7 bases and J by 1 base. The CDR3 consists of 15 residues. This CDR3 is CASTRTGGANTEAFF. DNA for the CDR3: TGTGCCAGCACTAGGACAGGTGGGGCGAACACTGAAGCTTTCTTT.

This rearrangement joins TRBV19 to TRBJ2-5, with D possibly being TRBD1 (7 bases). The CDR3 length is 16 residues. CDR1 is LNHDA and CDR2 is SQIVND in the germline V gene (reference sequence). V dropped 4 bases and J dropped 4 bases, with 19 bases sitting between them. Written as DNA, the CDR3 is TGTGCCAGTAGTACCAGCAGACAGGGAGGAGGAGAGACCCAGTACTTC. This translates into CASSTSRQGGGETQYF.

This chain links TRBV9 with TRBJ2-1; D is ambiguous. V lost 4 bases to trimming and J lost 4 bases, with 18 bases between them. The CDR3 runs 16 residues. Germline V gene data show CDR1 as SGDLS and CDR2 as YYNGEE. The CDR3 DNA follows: TGTGCCAGCAGCCCAAGGGCCAGCTTTAATTACAATGAGCAGTTCTTC. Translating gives CASSPRASFNYNEQFF.

The CDR3: CASSIDRGENYGYTF. CDR3 bases: TGTGCCAGTAGTATAGATCGCGGAGAAAACTATGGCTACACCTTC. The chain links TRBV19 to TRBJ1-2; unclear D gene. Germline V gene lookup returns CDR1 LNHDA and CDR2 SQIVND (reference sequence). Trimming stripped 0 bases from V and 2 bases from J, with 10 bases between. The CDR3 is made up of 15 amino acids. Drawing the rest from reference TRBV19 and TRBJ1-2, the complete variable domain is DGGITQSPKYLFRKEGQNVTLSCEQNLNHDAMYWYRQDPGQGLRLIYYSQIVNDFQKGDIAEGYSVSREKKESFPLTVTSAQKNPTAFYLCASSIDRGENYGYTFGSGTRLTVV.

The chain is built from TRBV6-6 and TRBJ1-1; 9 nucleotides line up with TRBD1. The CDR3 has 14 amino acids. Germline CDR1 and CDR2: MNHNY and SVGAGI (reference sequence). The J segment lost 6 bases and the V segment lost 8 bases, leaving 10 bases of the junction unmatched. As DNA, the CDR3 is TGTGCCAGCTGGCGGACAGGGGACTTGTCTGAAGCTTTCTTT. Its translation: CASWRTGDLSEAFF.

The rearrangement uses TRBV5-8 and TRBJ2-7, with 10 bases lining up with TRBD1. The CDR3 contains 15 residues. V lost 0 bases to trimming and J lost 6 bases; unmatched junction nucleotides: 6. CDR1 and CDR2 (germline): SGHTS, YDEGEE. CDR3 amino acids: CASSLGQGALREQYF. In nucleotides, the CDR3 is TGTGCCAGCAGCTTGGGACAGGGGGCCCTGCGCGAGCAGTACTTC.

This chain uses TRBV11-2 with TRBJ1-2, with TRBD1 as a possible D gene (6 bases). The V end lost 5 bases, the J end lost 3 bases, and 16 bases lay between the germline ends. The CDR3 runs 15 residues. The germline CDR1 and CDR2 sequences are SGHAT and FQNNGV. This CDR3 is CASSPTGRGHYGYTF. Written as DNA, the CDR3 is TGTGCCAGCAGCCCCACAGGCCGGGGGCACTATGGCTACACCTTC.

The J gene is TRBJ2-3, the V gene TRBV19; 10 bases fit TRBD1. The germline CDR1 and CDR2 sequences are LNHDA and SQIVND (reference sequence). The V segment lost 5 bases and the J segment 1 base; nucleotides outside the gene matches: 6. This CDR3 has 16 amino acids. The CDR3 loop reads CASSSFGTGGTDTQYF. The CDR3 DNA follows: TGTGCCAGTAGTTCGTTCGGGACAGGGGGCACAGATACGCAGTATTTT.

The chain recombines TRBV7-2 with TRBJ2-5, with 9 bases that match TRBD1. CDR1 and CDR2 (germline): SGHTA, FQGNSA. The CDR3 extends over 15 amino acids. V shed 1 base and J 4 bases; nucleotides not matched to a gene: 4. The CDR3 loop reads CASSLDRGRVETQYF. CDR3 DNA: TGTGCCAGCAGCTTAGACAGGGGGCGCGTAGAGACCCAGTACTTC.

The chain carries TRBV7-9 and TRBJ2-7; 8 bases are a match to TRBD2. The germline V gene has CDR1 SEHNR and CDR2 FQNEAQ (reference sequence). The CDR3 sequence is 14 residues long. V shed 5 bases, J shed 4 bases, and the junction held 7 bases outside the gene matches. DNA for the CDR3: TGTGCCAGCAGCCCCGGGGGGGGTGGTTACGAGCAGTACTTC. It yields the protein CASSPGGGGYEQYF. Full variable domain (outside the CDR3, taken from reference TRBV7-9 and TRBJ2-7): DTGVSQNPRHKITKRGQNVTFRCDPISEHNRLYWYRQTLGQGPEFLTYFQNEAQLEKSRLLSDRFSAERPKGSFSTLEIQRTEQGDSAMYLCASSPGGGGYEQYFGPGTRLTVT.

This chain's CDR3 is CASSLSSGGGEQYF. The CDR3 region has the DNA TGCGCCAGCAGCTTGTCTAGCGGGGGAGGAGAGCAGTACTTC. J is TRBJ2-7 and V is TRBV5-1; the match to TRBD2 covers 10 bases. Germline CDR1 is SGHRS and CDR2 is YFSETQ. V lost 1 base and J lost 7; bases outside the gene matches: 5. This CDR3 spans 14 amino acids.

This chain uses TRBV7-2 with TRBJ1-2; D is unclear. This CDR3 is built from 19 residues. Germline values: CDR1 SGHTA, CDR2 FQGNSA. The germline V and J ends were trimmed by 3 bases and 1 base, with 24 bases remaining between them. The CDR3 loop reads CASSFNLGPRSLDNYGYTF. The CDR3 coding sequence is TGTGCCAGCAGCTTCAACTTAGGGCCCAGGAGCTTGGATAACTATGGCTACACCTTC.

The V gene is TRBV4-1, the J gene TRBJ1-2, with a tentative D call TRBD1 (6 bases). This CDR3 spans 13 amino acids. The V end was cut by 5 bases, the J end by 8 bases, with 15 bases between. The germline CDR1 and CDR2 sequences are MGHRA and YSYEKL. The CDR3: CASSSQGISGYTF. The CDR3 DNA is TGCGCCAGCAGCTCGCAGGGGATCTCGGGCTACACCTTC.

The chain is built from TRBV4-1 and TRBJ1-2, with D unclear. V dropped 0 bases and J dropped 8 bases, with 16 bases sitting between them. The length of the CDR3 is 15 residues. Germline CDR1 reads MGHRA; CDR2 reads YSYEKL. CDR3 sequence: CASSQDSGAPIGYTF. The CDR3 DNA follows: TGCGCCAGCAGCCAAGATTCAGGTGCCCCTATAGGCTACACCTTC.

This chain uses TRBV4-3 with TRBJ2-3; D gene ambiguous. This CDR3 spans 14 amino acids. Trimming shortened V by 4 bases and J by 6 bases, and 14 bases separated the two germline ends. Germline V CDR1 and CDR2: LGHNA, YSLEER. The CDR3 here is CASSRTSLTDTQYF. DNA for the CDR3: TGCGCCAGCAGCCGGACGTCTCTTACTGATACGCAGTATTTT.

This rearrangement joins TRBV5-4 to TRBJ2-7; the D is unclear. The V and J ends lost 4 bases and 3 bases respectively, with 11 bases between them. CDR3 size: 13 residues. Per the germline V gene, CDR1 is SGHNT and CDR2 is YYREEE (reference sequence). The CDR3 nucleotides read TGTGCCAGCAGCCCCGGGTCACTCTACGAGCAGTACTTC. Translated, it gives CASSPGSLYEQYF.

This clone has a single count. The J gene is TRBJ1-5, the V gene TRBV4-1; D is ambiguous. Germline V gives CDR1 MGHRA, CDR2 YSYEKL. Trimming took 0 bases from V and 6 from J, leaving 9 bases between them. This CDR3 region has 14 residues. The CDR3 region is CASSQDPGVQPQHF. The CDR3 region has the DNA TGCGCCAGCAGCCAAGATCCTGGGGTTCAGCCCCAGCATTTT.

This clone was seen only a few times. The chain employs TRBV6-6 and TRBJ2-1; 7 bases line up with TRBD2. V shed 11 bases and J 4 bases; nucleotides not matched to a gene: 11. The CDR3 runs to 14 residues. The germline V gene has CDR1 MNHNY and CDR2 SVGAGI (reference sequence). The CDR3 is CASVRDYPYNEQFF. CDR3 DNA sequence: TGTGCCTCGGTCCGGGACTACCCTTACAATGAGCAGTTCTTC.